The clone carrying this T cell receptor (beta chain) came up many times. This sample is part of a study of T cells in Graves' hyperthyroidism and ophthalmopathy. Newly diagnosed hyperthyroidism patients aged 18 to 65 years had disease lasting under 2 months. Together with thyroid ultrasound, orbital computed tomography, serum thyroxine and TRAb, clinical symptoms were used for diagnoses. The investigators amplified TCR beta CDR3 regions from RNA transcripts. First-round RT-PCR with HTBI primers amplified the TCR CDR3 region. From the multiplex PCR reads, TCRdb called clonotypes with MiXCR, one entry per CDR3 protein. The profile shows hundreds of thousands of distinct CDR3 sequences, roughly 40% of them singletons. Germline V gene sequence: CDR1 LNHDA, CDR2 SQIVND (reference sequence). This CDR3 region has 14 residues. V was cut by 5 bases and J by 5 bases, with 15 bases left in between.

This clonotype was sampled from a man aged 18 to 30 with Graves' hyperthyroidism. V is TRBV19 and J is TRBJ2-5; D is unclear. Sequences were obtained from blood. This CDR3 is CASSFASSSETQYF. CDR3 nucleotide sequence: TGTGCCAGTAGTTTTGCGAGTTCAAGCGAGACCCAGTACTTC. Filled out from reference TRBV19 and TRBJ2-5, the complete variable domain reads DGGITQSPKYLFRKEGQNVTLSCEQNLNHDAMYWYRQDPGQGLRLIYYSQIVNDFQKGDIAEGYSVSREKKESFPLTVTSAQKNPTAFYLCASSFASSSETQYFGPGTRLLVL.